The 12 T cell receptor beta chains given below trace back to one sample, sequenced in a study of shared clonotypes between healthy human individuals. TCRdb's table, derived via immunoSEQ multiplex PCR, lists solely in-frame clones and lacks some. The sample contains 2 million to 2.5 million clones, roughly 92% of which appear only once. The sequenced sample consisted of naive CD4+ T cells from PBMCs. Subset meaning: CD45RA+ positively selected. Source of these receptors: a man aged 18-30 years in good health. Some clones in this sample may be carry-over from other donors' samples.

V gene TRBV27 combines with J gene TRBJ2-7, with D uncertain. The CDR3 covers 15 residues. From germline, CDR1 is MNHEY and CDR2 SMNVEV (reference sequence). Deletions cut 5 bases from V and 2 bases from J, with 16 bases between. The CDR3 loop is CASSPGSYRPYEQYF. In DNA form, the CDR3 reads TGTGCCAGCAGTCCCGGGTCATACCGCCCCTACGAGCAGTACTTC.

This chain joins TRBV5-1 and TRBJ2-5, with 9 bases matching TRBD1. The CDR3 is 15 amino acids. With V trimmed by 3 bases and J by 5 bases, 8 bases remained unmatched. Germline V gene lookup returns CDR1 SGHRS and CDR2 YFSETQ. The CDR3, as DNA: TGCGCCAGCAGCTCGGACAGGGGACTGGGGGAGACCCAGTACTTC. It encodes CASSSDRGLGETQYF.

CDR3 sequence reads: CASSSPRQGNHEQYF. CDR3 bases: TGTGCCAGCAGTTCCCCGCGACAGGGTAACCACGAGCAGTACTTC. This rearrangement joins TRBV28 to TRBJ2-7, with TRBD1 matching 7 bases. J lost 5 bases, V lost 4 bases, and 11 bases had no gene match. This CDR3 is built from 15 residues. Germline V CDR1 and CDR2: MDHEN, SYDVKM.

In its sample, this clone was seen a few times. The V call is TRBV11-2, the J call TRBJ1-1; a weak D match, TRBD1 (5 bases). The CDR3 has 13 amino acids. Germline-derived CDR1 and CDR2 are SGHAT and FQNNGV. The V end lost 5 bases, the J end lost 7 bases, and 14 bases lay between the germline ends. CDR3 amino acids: CASSGGGDREAFF. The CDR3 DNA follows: TGTGCCAGCAGCGGAGGAGGGGACCGTGAAGCTTTCTTT.

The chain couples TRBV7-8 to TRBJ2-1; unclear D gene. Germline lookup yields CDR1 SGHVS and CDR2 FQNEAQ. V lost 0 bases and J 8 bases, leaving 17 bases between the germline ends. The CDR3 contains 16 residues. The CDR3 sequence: CASSLARSHLGDEQFF. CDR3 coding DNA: TGTGCCAGCAGCTTAGCTAGGAGCCACCTTGGCGATGAGCAGTTCTTC.

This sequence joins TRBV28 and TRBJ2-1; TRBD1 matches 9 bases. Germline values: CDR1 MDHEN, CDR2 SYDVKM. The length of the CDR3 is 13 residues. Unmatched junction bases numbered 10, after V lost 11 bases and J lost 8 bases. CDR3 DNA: TGTGCCGGAAAGACAGGGGGTATGGATGAGCAGTTCTTC. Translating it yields CAGKTGGMDEQFF. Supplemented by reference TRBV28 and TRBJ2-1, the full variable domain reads DVKVTQSSRYLVKRTGEKVFLECVQDMDHENMFWYRQDPGLGLRLIYFSYDVKMKEKGDIPEGYSVSREKKERFSLILESASTNQTSMYLCAGKTGGMDEQFFGPGTRLTVL.

The CDR3 sequence is CASSPSGTSGSIKQYF. CDR3 nucleotide sequence: TGTGCCAGCTCACCATCCGGGACTAGCGGGAGTATCAAGCAGTACTTC. The chain links TRBV18 to TRBJ2-7; TRBD2 matches 14 bases. The ends lost 2 bases at V and 8 bases at J; junction bases unmatched: 8. The CDR3 has 16 residues. Germline V lookup: CDR1 KGHSH, CDR2 LQKENI.

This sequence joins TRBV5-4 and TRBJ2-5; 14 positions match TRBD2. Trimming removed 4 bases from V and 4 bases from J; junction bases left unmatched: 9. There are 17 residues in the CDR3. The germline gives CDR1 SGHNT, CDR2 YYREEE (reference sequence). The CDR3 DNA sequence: TGTGCCAGCAGCCCGGCGACTAGCGGGAGGGCCGGAGAGACCCAGTACTTC. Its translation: CASSPATSGRAGETQYF.

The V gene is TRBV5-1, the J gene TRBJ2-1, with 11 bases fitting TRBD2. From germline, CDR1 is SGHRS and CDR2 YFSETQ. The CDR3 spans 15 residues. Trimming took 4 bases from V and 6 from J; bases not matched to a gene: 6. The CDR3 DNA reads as TGCGCCAGCAGCGCGACTAGCGGGACTATCAATGAGCAGTTCTTC. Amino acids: CASSATSGTINEQFF.

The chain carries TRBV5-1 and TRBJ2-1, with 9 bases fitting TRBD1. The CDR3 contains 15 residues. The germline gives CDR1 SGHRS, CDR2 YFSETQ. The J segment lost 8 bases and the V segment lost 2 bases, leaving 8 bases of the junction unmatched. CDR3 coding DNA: TGCGCCAGCAGCTTTTCAGGACAGGGGTACGATGAGCAGTTCTTC. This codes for CASSFSGQGYDEQFF.

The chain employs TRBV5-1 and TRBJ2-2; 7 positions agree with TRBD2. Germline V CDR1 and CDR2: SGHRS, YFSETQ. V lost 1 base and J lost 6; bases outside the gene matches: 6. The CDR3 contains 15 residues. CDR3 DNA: TGCGCCAGCAGCTTGCTCCGGGAGGTTGCCGGGGAGCTGTTTTTT. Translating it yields CASSLLREVAGELFF.

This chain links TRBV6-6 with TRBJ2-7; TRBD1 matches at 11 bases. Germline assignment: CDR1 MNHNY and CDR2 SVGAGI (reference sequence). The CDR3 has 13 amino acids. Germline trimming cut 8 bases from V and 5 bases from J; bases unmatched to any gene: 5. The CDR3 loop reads CASAGTGGHEQYF. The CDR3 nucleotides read TGTGCCAGCGCCGGGACAGGGGGGCACGAGCAGTACTTC.